The entry below gives a single TCR beta chain sequence along with its context. The sample originates from a study of T cells in Graves' hyperthyroidism and ophthalmopathy. RNA transcripts gave rise to amplified TCR beta CDR3 regions. The TCR CDR3 first-round RT-PCR relied on the HTBI primer set. TCRdb analysed the multiplex PCR reads with MiXCR anew, one entry per CDR3 protein. Of hundreds of thousands of distinct CDR3 sequences in the sample, roughly 50% were seen once. The length of the CDR3 is 14 residues. Germline-derived CDR1 and CDR2 are SGHVS and FQNEAQ. Unmatched junction bases numbered 6, after V lost 6 bases and J lost 4 bases.

The TCR comes from a woman aged 18-29 years with Graves' hyperthyroidism. What was sequenced was peripheral blood or thyroid tissue (not recorded which). The rearrangement links TRBV7-8 to TRBJ1-1; 9 bases match TRBD1. The CDR3 region is CASRTRQGVTEAFF. Here the CDR3 DNA reads TGTGCCAGCAGGACCAGACAGGGGGTCACTGAAGCTTTCTTT.